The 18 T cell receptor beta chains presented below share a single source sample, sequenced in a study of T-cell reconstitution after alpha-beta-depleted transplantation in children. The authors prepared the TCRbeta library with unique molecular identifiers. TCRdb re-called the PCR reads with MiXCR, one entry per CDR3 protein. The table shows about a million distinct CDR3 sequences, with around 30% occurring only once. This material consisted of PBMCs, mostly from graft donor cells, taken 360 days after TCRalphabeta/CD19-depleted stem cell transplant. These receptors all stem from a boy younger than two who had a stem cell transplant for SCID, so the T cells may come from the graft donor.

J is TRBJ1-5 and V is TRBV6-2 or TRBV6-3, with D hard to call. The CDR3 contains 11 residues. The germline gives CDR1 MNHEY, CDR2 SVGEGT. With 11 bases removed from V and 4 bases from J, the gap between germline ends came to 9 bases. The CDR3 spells CAVTGNQPQHF. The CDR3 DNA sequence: TGTGCCGTCACGGGGAATCAGCCCCAGCATTTT.

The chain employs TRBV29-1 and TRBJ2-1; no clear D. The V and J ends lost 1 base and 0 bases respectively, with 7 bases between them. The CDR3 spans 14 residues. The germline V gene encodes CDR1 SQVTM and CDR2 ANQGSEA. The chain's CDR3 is CSVEGVSSYNEQFF. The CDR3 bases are TGCAGCGTTGAAGGGGTTAGCTCCTACAATGAGCAGTTCTTC.

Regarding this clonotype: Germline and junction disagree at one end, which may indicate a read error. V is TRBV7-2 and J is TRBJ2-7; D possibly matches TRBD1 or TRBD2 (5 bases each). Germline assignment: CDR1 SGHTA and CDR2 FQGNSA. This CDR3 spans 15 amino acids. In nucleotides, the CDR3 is TGTGCTAGCAGCCCCAGGGAGCCCAGCTCCTACGAGCAGTACTTC. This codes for CASSPREPSSYEQYF.

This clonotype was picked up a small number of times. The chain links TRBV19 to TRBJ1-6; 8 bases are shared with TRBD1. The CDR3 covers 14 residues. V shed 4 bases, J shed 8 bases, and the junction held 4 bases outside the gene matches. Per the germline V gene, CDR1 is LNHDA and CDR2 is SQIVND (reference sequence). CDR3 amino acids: CASSSRGRDSPLHF. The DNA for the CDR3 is TGTGCCAGTAGTAGCAGGGGGCGAGATTCACCCCTCCACTTT.

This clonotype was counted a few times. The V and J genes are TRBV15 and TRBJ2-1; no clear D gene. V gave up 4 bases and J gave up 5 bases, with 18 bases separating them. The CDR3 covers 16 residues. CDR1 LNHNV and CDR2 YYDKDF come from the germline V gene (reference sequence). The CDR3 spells CATSITPHGTDNEQFF. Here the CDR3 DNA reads TGTGCCACCAGCATCACTCCCCACGGAACCGACAATGAGCAGTTCTTC.

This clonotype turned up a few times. The CDR3 loop reads CASSLIGTSGTSTDTQYF. The DNA for the CDR3 is TGTGCCAGCAGTCTCATCGGGACTAGCGGGACTAGCACAGATACGCAGTATTTT. The chain couples TRBV11-2 to TRBJ2-3, with 13 bases fitting TRBD2. Germline V gene data show CDR1 as SGHAT and CDR2 as FQNNGV. Trimming took 6 bases from V and 0 from J; bases not matched to a gene: 9. The CDR3 extends over 18 amino acids.

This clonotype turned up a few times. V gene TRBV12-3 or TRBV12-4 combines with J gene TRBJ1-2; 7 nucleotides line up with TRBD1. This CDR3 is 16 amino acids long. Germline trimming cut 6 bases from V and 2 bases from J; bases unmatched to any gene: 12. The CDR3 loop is CASRFQSTGLNYGYTF. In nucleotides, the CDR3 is TGTGCCAGCAGGTTCCAATCGACAGGGCTAAACTATGGCTACACCTTC.

The DNA for the CDR3 is TGCAGTGCAGGGACAGACCGCACAGATACGCAGTATTTT. Translating gives CSAGTDRTDTQYF. This sequence joins TRBV20-1 and TRBJ2-3, with TRBD1 matching 7 bases. Germline V lookup: CDR1 DFQATT, CDR2 SNEGSKA (reference sequence). The ends lost 6 bases at V and 1 base at J; junction bases unmatched: 4. The CDR3 spans 13 residues.

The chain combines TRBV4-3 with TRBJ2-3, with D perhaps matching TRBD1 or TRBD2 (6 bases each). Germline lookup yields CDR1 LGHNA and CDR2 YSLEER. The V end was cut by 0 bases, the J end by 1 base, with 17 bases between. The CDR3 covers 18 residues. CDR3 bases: TGCGCCAGCAGCCAAGACCTGGCCGGGGGCCCTCGCACAGATACGCAGTATTTT. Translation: CASSQDLAGGPRTDTQYF.

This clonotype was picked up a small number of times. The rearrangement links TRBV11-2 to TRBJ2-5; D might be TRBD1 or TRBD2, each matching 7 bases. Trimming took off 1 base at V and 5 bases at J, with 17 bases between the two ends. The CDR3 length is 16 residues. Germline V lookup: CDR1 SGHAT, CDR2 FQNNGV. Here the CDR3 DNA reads TGTGCCAGCAGCTTAGTCCAGGGGGGGCTGGGGGAGACCCAGTACTTC. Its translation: CASSLVQGGLGETQYF.

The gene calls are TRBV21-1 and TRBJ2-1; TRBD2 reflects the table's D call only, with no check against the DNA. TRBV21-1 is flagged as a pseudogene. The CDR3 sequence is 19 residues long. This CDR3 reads CASSPGGVAGLSSYNEQFF. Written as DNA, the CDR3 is TGTGCCAGCAGCCCCGGCGGTGTGGCGGGATTAAGCTCCTACAATGAGCAGTTCTTC.

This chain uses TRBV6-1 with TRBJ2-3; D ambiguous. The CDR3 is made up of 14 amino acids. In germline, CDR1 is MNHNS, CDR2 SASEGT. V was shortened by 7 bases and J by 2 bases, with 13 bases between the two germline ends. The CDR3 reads CASIYGRYTDTQYF. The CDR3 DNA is TGTGCCAGCATATACGGACGTTACACAGATACGCAGTATTTT.

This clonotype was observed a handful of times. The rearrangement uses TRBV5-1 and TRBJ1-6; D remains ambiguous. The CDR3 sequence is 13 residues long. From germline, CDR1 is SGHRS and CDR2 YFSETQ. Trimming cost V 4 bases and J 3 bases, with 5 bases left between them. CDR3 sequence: CASSRNYNSPLHF. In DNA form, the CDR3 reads TGCGCCAGCAGCCGGAACTATAATTCACCCCTCCACTTT.

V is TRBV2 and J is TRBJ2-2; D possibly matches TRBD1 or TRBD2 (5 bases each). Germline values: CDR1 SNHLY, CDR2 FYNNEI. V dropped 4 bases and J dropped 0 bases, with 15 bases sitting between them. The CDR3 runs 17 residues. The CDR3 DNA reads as TGTGCCAGCAGTGGGGTCATTTGGGACGCGAACACCGGGGAGCTGTTTTTT. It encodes CASSGVIWDANTGELFF.

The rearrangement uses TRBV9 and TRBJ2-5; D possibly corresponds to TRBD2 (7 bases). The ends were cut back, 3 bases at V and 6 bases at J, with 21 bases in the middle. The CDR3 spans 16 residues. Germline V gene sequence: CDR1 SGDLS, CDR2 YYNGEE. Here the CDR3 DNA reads TGTGCCAGCAGCGCCGGGGAGGGGGGGCCTTTGAAGACCCAGTACTTC. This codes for CASSAGEGGPLKTQYF.

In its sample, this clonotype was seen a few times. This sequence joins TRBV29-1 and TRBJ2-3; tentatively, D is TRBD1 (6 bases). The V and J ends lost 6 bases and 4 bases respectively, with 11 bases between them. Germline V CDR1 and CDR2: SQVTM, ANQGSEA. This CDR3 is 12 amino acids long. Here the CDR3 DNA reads TGCAGCGTCAGGGGCATCCCAGATACGCAGTATTTT. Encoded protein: CSVRGIPDTQYF.

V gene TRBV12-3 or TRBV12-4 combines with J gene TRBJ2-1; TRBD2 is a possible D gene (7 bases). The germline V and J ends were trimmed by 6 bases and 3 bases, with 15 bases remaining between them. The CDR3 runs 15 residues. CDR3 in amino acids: CASSPRGADYNEQFF. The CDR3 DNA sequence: TGTGCCAGCAGCCCCCGGGGGGCGGACTACAATGAGCAGTTCTTC.

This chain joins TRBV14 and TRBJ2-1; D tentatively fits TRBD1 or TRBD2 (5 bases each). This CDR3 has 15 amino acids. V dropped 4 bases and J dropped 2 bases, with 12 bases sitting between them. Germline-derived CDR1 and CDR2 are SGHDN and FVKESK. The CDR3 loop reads CASSLGPRTYNEQFF. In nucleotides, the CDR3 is TGTGCCAGCAGCCTGGGACCGAGGACCTACAATGAGCAGTTCTTC.